This T cell receptor beta chain was identified in a study of blood T cells in healthy people across ages. General study results and limits: Diversity estimates drawn from one million T cells were deemed underestimates.

For this clonotype: Its antigen is undetermined.

This CDR3 contains 14 residues. Trimming pared 3 bases from V and 7 bases from J, leaving 16 bases between. CDR1 and CDR2 (germline): DFQATT, SNEGSKA (reference sequence). It was with a sample-barcoded 5' primer and a J-beta primer mix that a second PCR of about 7 to 12 cycles was run. MiXCR was run by TCRdb on the 5' RACE reads, yielding one entry per CDR3 protein. This table holds about 1.1 million distinct CDR3 sequences, more than 30% found once. Ten milliliters was the volume of peripheral blood drawn from each donor. The genes are TRBV20-1 and TRBJ2-1, with D perhaps matching TRBD1 (6 bases). This clonotype was obtained from a man aged 18 to 30 in good health. The specimen was blood. CDR3 sequence: CSASGPWGQNEQFF. In DNA form, the CDR3 reads TGCAGTGCTAGCGGACCTTGGGGGCAGAATGAGCAGTTCTTC.